This entry lists 23 T cell receptor beta chains sequenced from one sample in a study of vaccination and CD4 T cells after COVID-19 (dated by TCRdb to between 2021 and 2024). Antigen specificity for these receptors is unknown. The intended sense of this specimen's treatment or condition label: roughly 10-day PBMC culture with coronavirus spike peptide pools or control peptides (ViraFEST assay). Libraries were built with PCR. Instrument used: Illumina iSeq 100. DNA from cultured CD4+ T cells was subjected to TCR sequencing with the Oncomine TCR Beta short-read assay at the Johns Hopkins FTIC core. TCRdb trimmed the raw reads at Q25, called clones with MiXCR and kept productive beta chains. Rows are combined by CDR3 protein, so each entry shows the most common genes and DNA. The sample yields about 13,000 distinct CDR3 sequences; 45% to 65% were counted once. Clones ranked in the top ten supply approximately 12% of the sample.

Sequences were obtained from CD4+ T cells from blood, cultured in vitro. The receptor source for this set is a human donor who had recovered from COVID-19.

The chain carries TRBV10-3 and TRBJ1-6; 7 nucleotides agree with TRBD1. The CDR3 runs 14 residues. The J segment lost 7 bases and the V segment lost 6 bases, leaving 6 bases of the junction unmatched. Germline-derived CDR1 and CDR2 are ENHRY and SYGVKD. CDR3 loop: CAIRFGTVNSPLHF. The CDR3 DNA sequence: TGTGCCATCAGATTCGGGACAGTCAATTCACCCCTCCACTTT.

The V and J genes are TRBV7-8 and TRBJ2-5, with 9 bases identical to TRBD2. This CDR3 region has 14 residues. The germline gives CDR1 SGHVS, CDR2 FQNEAQ. Losses at the gene ends were 6 bases for V and 2 bases for J; bases not matched to a gene: 4. The CDR3 nucleotides are TGTGCCAGCAGTCTCAGCGGGGGGCAAGAGACCCAGTACTTC. The encoded protein is CASSLSGGQETQYF.

This rearrangement joins TRBV2 to TRBJ1-6; no clear D. The CDR3 sequence is 13 residues long. Per germline, CDR1 SNHLY and CDR2 FYNNEI. The V and J ends lost 4 bases and 9 bases respectively, with 10 bases between them. The CDR3 sequence: CASSVGSGSPLHF. CDR3 sequence (DNA): TGTGCCAGCAGTGTTGGCAGCGGTTCACCCCTCCACTTT.

By its share, this clonotype is medium-sized. The chain's CDR3 is CSARDSRGGRVKQPQHF. Here the CDR3 DNA reads TGCAGTGCTAGAGATTCGCGGGGAGGCAGGGTGAAACAGCCCCAGCATTTT. This chain joins TRBV20-1 and TRBJ1-5; D is perhaps TRBD1 (5 bases). This CDR3 has 17 amino acids. Germline CDR1 is DFQATT and CDR2 is SNEGSKA (reference sequence). Trimming removed 0 bases from V and 7 bases from J, with 22 bases in between.

The chain is built from TRBV3-1 and TRBJ1-3; 8 positions agree with TRBD1. The CDR3 has 20 amino acids. V was pared by 1 base and J by 4 bases, with 18 bases of the junction left unmatched. Per germline, CDR1 LGHDT and CDR2 YNNKEL (reference sequence). The CDR3 loop is CASSQVPTLWTTGAGNTIYF. The DNA of the CDR3 is TGTGCCAGCAGCCAAGTTCCTACCCTTTGGACGACAGGGGCCGGAAACACCATATATTTT.

This sequence joins TRBV27 and TRBJ2-7; D is possibly TRBD1 (6 bases). V was pared by 5 bases and J by 0 bases, with 20 bases between. Per the germline V gene, CDR1 is MNHEY and CDR2 is SMNVEV (reference sequence). The CDR3 is made up of 17 amino acids. The CDR3 loop reads CASSQTVAGQTSYEQYF. The CDR3 coding sequence is TGTGCCAGCAGTCAAACAGTCGCCGGACAGACCTCCTACGAGCAGTACTTC.

The V and J genes are TRBV5-1 and TRBJ2-3; 11 bases align to TRBD2. The CDR3 has 15 residues. CDR1 SGHRS and CDR2 YFSETQ come from the germline V gene. J lost 4 bases, V lost 0 bases, and 1 base had no gene match. CDR3: CASSLVAGGPDTQYF. The DNA of the CDR3 is TGCGCCAGCAGCTTGGTAGCGGGAGGGCCAGATACGCAGTATTTT.

This clonotype was detected only a few times. The chain is built from TRBV6-5 and TRBJ2-5; no definite D call. V shed 2 bases and J shed 7 bases, with 11 bases lying between them. The CDR3 extends over 13 amino acids. Germline-derived CDR1 and CDR2 are MNHEY and SVGAGI. The CDR3 spells CASSYESPGTQYF. CDR3 in DNA: TGTGCCAGCAGTTACGAATCACCGGGGACCCAGTACTTC.

The chain uses TRBV4-2 and TRBJ2-7, with 7 positions matching TRBD2. Per germline, CDR1 LGHNA and CDR2 YNFKEQ. The CDR3 loop spans 15 amino acids. Unmatched junction bases numbered 9, after V lost 0 bases and J lost 7 bases. The CDR3 reads CASSQDLAGALEQYF. Here the CDR3 DNA reads TGTGCCAGCAGCCAAGATCTGGCGGGAGCTCTAGAGCAGTACTTC.

By proportion, this clonotype is medium-sized (0.01 to 0.1%). The J gene is TRBJ2-2, the V gene TRBV5-8, with unresolved D. This CDR3 spans 13 amino acids. The germline V gene encodes CDR1 SGHTS and CDR2 YDEGEE. The V gene lost 3 bases and the J gene lost 6 bases, with 9 bases spanning the gap. CDR3 sequence (DNA): TGTGCCAGCAGCTCCGGCTCTTCCGGGGAGCTGTTTTTT. It yields the protein CASSSGSSGELFF.

The chain employs TRBV30 and TRBJ2-1; D may be TRBD2 (5 bases). This CDR3 region has 16 residues. V lost 1 base and J lost 2, with 15 bases in between. CDR1 and CDR2 from the germline V gene are GTSNPN and SVGIG (reference sequence). CDR3 nucleotide sequence: TGTGCCTGGAGTGCCGATCCGGGGAGCGCCTACAATGAGCAGTTCTTC. Amino acids: CAWSADPGSAYNEQFF.

This clonotype was recorded a few times. The rearrangement joins TRBV7-2 to TRBJ2-1, with TRBD2 matching over 9 bases. The germline CDR1 and CDR2 sequences are SGHTA and FQGNSA. The CDR3 has 16 residues. With 1 base clipped from V and 4 bases from J, the junction kept 5 bases outside the gene matches. The CDR3 is CASSLGRLAAYNEQFF. In DNA form, the CDR3 reads TGTGCCAGCAGCTTAGGACGACTAGCGGCGTACAATGAGCAGTTCTTC.

This clonotype was seen a few times. The V gene is TRBV7-3, the J gene TRBJ2-1; 8 bases align to TRBD2. The CDR3 covers 15 residues. Losses at the gene ends were 0 bases for V and 9 bases for J; bases not matched to a gene: 7. Germline V lookup: CDR1 SGHTA, CDR2 FQGTGA. CDR3 DNA sequence: TGTGCCAGCAGCTTAACCTTGAACCGGGAGGGTGAGCAGTTCTTC. Its translation is CASSLTLNREGEQFF.

This clonotype was counted only a few times. V is TRBV6-1 and J is TRBJ2-1; TRBD2 matches 10 bases. The J segment lost 3 bases and the V segment lost 9 bases, leaving 11 bases of the junction unmatched. Germline loops: CDR1 MNHNS, CDR2 SASEGT. This CDR3 has 16 amino acids. The CDR3 sequence: CASQLASGSYYNEQFF. The CDR3 DNA reads TGTGCCAGTCAATTAGCTAGCGGGAGTTACTACAATGAGCAGTTCTTC.

The chain couples TRBV24-1 to TRBJ1-5, with TRBD1 as a possible D gene (6 bases). V gave up 9 bases and J gave up 2 bases, with 16 bases separating them. The germline V gene encodes CDR1 KGHDR and CDR2 SFDVKD. The CDR3 extends over 15 amino acids. The CDR3 coding sequence is TGTGCCACCGGGGCCGGGGGGGCGGGCAATCAGCCCCAGCATTTT. Residues: CATGAGGAGNQPQHF.

The rearrangement joins TRBV9 to TRBJ1-4; a weak D match, TRBD1 (6 bases). The germline V gene has CDR1 SGDLS and CDR2 YYNGEE. The CDR3 contains 14 residues. Trimming pared 3 bases from V and 8 bases from J, leaving 14 bases between. The CDR3 spells CASSAYFQGEKLFF. The CDR3 DNA reads TGTGCCAGCAGCGCGTACTTTCAGGGGGAAAAACTGTTTTTT.

This chain uses TRBV4-3 with TRBJ1-5; no clear D. V shed 2 bases and J shed 6 bases, with 8 bases lying between them. The CDR3 has 13 residues. Germline V gene lookup returns CDR1 LGHNA and CDR2 YSLEER. The CDR3 coding sequence is TGCGCCAGCAGCCAATCTACAGTTCAGCCCCAGCATTTT. Translated, it gives CASSQSTVQPQHF.

Remarks on this clonotype: Germline is not matched at one junction end, which may reflect a read error. V gene TRBV20-1 combines with J gene TRBJ2-4; TRBD2 matches at 9 bases. The germline V gene encodes CDR1 DFQATT and CDR2 SNEGSKA (reference sequence). This CDR3 is built from 15 residues. As DNA, the CDR3 is TGCAGTGCTAGAGCTAGCGGGATAGCCAAAAACATTCGGTACTTC. This encodes CSARASGIAKNIRYF.

The chain employs TRBV5-4 and TRBJ2-7, with 10 positions matching TRBD1. Trimming cost V 2 bases and J 7 bases; bases outside gene matches: 6. The CDR3 runs 14 residues. CDR1 and CDR2 from the germline V gene are SGHNT and YYREEE (reference sequence). CDR3 DNA: TGTGCCAGCAGCTTCCGGACAGGGGGGTTTGAGCAGTACTTC. Its protein product is CASSFRTGGFEQYF.

This clonotype was counted between two and nine times. Mismatch with germline at one junction end may stem from a read error. The chain joins TRBV20-1 to TRBJ2-4, with D perhaps TRBD1 or TRBD2 (5 bases each). CDR1 is DFQATT and CDR2 is SNEGSKA in the germline V gene (reference sequence). The CDR3 consists of 11 residues. The CDR3 spells CSANTGPSGIF. The DNA of the CDR3 is TGCAGTGCTAATACGGGACCGTCGGGAATCTTC.

The chain employs TRBV7-9 and TRBJ2-7; TRBD2 matches 7 bases. The CDR3 has 11 amino acids. Germline V gene lookup returns CDR1 SEHNR and CDR2 FQNEAQ (reference sequence). V shed 8 bases, J shed 6 bases, and the junction held 4 bases outside the gene matches. For the CDR3, the DNA is TGTGCCAGCGGACTAGGAGGCGAGCAGTACTTC. This translates into CASGLGGEQYF.

J is TRBJ2-5 and V is TRBV12-3 or TRBV12-4; tentative D call: TRBD2 (6 bases). The CDR3 is 16 amino acids. V was pared by 3 bases and J by 5 bases, with 19 bases between. CDR3 sequence reads: CASSFGGLASLETQYF. CDR3 DNA sequence: TGTGCCAGCAGTTTCGGAGGGCTAGCCAGCTTGGAGACCCAGTACTTC.

This sequence joins TRBV9 and TRBJ1-5, with D perhaps matching TRBD1 (5 bases). The V gene lost 0 bases and the J gene lost 0 bases, with 10 bases spanning the gap. The CDR3 is made up of 16 amino acids. From germline, CDR1 is SGDLS and CDR2 YYNGEE. The CDR3 spells CASSVVQGPSNQPQHF. DNA for the CDR3: TGTGCCAGCAGCGTAGTGCAGGGCCCTAGCAATCAGCCCCAGCATTTT.